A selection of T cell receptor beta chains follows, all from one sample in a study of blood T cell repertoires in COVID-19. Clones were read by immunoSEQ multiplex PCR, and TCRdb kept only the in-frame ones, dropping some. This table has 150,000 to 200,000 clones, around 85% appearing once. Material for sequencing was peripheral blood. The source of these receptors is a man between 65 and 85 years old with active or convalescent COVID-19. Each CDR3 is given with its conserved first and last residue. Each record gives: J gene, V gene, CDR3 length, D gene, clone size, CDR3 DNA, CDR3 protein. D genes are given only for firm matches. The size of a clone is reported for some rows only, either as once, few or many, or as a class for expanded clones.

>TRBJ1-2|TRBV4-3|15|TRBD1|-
TGCGCCAGCAGCCAAGCCGGGGACAGGGTGGGGGGCTACACCTTC
CASSQAGDRVGGYTF
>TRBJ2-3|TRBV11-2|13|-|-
TGTGCCAGCAGCTCCCATCCGGTTCATACGCAGTATTTT
CASSSHPVHTQYF
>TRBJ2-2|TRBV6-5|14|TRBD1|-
TGTGCCAGTTCGACAGGGATGAACACCGGGGAGCTGTTTTTT
CASSTGMNTGELFF
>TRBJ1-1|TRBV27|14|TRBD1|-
TGTGCCAGCAGTTGGGGACAGGCGAACACTGAAGCTTTCTTT
CASSWGQANTEAFF
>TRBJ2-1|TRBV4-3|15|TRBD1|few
TGCGCCAGCAGCCAAGACAGGGGGCCCTACAATGAGCAGTTCTTC
CASSQDRGPYNEQFF
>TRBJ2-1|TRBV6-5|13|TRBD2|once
TGTGCCAGCAGGCGACTAGCGGGAGACGAGCAGTTCTTC
CASRRLAGDEQFF
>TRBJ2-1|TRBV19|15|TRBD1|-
TGTGCCAGTAGTTTGGGACAGGGGGCCTACAATGAGCAGTTCTTC
CASSLGQGAYNEQFF
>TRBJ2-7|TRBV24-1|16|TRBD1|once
TGTGCCACCAGTGATCCAACGGGACAGGGTCCCTACGAGCAGTACTTC
CATSDPTGQGPYEQYF
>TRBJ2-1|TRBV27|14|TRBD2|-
TGTGCCAGCAGTTTGACTAGCGGGACGAATGAGCAGTTCTTC
CASSLTSGTNEQFF
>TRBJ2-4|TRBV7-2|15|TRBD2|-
TGTGCCAGCAGCTTAGGGGGTGTCGGGAGGGGCATTCAGTACTTC
CASSLGGVGRGIQYF
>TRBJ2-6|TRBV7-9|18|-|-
TGTGCCAGCAGCTTAGCGTTGGAGGGGATCGCTCGAGCCAACGTCCTGACTTTC
CASSLALEGIARANVLTF
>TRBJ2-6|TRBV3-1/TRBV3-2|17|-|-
TGTGCCAGCAGCCAATCGACAGGTTACTCTGGGGCCAACGTCCTGACTTTC
CASSQSTGYSGANVLTF
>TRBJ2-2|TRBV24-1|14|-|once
TGTGCCACCAGTGACAGGGTTGGGACCGGGGAGCTGTTTTTT
CATSDRVGTGELFF
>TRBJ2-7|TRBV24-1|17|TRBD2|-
TGTGCCACCAGTGACACCGGGACTAGCGGGTCGTACTACGAGCAGTACTTC
CATSDTGTSGSYYEQYF
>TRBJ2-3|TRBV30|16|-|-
TGTGCCTGGGGGACACTGGGCTTGGGGCCCACAGATACGCAGTATTTT
CAWGTLGLGPTDTQYF
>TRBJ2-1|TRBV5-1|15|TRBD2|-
TGCGCCAGCAGCCCTGGGGCGGGAGGCGACAATGAGCAGTTCTTC
CASSPGAGGDNEQFF
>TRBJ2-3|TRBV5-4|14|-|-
TGTGCCAGCAGCTTGGCGGGAGGCACAGATACGCAGTATTTT
CASSLAGGTDTQYF
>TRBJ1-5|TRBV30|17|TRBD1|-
TGTGCCTGGAGCTTAGGACCGGGACAGGGGGCAAGACAGCCCCAGCATTTT
CAWSLGPGQGARQPQHF
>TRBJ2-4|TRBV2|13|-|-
TGTGCCAGCAGGGGGCTAGCCAAAAACATTCAGTACTTC
CASRGLAKNIQYF
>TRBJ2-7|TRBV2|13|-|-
TGTGCCAGCAGTCGGGGGATTACCTACGAGCAGTACTTC
CASSRGITYEQYF
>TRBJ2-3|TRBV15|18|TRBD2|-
TGTGCCACCAGCAGATCCCCGACTAGCGGGGGGTGGGGAGATACGCAGTATTTT
CATSRSPTSGGWGDTQYF
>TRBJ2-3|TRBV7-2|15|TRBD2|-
TGTGCCAGCAGCTTAGTCGTGACTAGCGGAGATACGCAGTATTTT
CASSLVVTSGDTQYF
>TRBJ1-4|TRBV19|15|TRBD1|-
TGTGCCAGTAGTATAACCACAGGGGTCAGCGAAAAACTGTTTTTT
CASSITTGVSEKLFF
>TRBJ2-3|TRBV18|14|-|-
TGTGCCAGCTCACTTGACTCAGGGGCAGATACGCAGTATTTT
CASSLDSGADTQYF
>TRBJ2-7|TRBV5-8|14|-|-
TGTGCCAGCAGCCGTATTAGCAGAAAGTACGAGCAGTACTTC
CASSRISRKYEQYF
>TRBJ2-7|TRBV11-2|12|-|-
TGTGCCAACTATAGCTGGGTCTACGAGCAGTACTTC
CANYSWVYEQYF
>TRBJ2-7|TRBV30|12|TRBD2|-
TGTGCCCACACTAGCGGGGGCTACGAGCAGTACTTC
CAHTSGGYEQYF
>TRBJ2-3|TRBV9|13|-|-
TGTGCCAGCAGCGACAGCCCAGGGGATACGCAGTATTTT
CASSDSPGDTQYF
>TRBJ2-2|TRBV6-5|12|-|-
TGTGCCAGCAGTTACAGGGGTGGGGAGCTGTTTTTT
CASSYRGGELFF
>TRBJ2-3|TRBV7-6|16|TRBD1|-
TGTGCCAGCAGCTTACCTTGGACAGGAAACACAGATACGCAGTATTTT
CASSLPWTGNTDTQYF
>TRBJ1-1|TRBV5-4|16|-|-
TGTGCCAGCAGCGATTACTTTACAGATATGAACACTGAAGCTTTCTTT
CASSDYFTDMNTEAFF
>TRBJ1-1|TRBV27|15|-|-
TGTGCCAGCAGCCCCCTGTCGACTGTCGGCACTGAAGCTTTCTTT
CASSPLSTVGTEAFF
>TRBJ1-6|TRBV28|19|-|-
TGTGCCAGCAACTACTTCGGGGGAGCCAGAGAGTCTAATAATTCACCCCTCCACTTT
CASNYFGGARESNNSPLHF
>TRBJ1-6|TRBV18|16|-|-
TGTGCCAGCTCACTCTCCTTTGGCAGTCAAAATTCACCCCTCCACTTT
CASSLSFGSQNSPLHF
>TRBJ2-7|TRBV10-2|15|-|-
TGCGCCAGCAGCCTCGGAGCGGCCCGGATATACGAGCAGTACTTC
CASSLGAARIYEQYF
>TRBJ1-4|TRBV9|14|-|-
TGTGCCAGCAGTGTCGAGGTTTTCGATGAAAAACTGTTTTTT
CASSVEVFDEKLFF
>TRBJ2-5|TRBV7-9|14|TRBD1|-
TGTGCCAGCAGCTCCAGGGGGCTGGTGGAGACCCAGTACTTC
CASSSRGLVETQYF
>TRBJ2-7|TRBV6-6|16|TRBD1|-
TGTGCCAGCAGTTCAGACAGGGGAAGGGGTTCCTACGAGCAGTACTTC
CASSSDRGRGSYEQYF
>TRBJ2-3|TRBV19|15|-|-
TGTGCCAGTAGTGTGGACAGCGCCCGGACAGATACGCAGTATTTT
CASSVDSARTDTQYF